The entry below gives a single T cell receptor (beta chain) sequence along with its context. Its binding antigen is unknown. No much larger clone exists at a distance of one base, and base qualities are not known. TCRbeta CDR3 regions were amplified from genomic DNA using the immunoSEQ Assay, a bias-controlled multiplex PCR. Per the original workflow: The number of nucleated cells in each sample was estimated from the amplification of reference gene primers within the assay. To quantify the absolute abundance of each unique TCRbeta CDR3 rearrangement, sequence reads were collapsed and filtered. For each sample, productive Simpson clonality was calculated as the square root of Simpson's diversity index over productive rearrangements. The table was pulled from immuneACCESS by TCRdb, which kept in-frame rearrangements only. Such tables lose some clones; where checked, under half of the loss comes from unresolved V genes, and the rest has no known cause. The V and J calls and clone size were taken over from that table, and D and trimming were inferred from the DNA. The sample data list around 140,000 clones, and over 80% of these were observed just once. The leading ten clones occupy 2% to 2.5% of the sample.

The record originates from a study of blood T cell repertoires in COVID-19 (dated by TCRdb to about 2020). With respect to the entire study: Samples covering the acute and convalescent phases of COVID-19 were provided by collaborators in the United States, Italy and Spain. The samples were drawn from the first 160 participants of the ongoing ImmuneRACE study and from 1,254 subjects provided by 6 global collaborators. The dataset comprised deeply sampled blood TCRbeta repertoires from subjects exposed to, actively infected with, or recovered from COVID-19. A de-identified subject ID, COVID-19 status, age in years and sex were almost always included in the sample metadata. The repertoires were made available in a free public database intended to serve as a resource for research on the immune response to SARS-CoV-2. HLA class I and class II types, where available, came from metadata supplied by the sample provider rather than from assay-based typing. The material from the prospective study consisted of cDNA or gDNA derived from T cells, B-cell-depleted T cells, or PBMCs. Findings and caveats that apply to the study as a whole: The quantity of clinical and demographic metadata differed by source and by participant and was supplied without curation.

Its CDR3 holds 13 amino acids, cysteine through phenylalanine. This entry keeps only the CDR3 DNA: 39 bases, framed from base 1. V was cut back by 5 bases and J by 3 bases, leaving a gap of 11 bases between them. Each collaborating institution followed its own protocols to collect whole blood in K2EDTA tubes. For TCRbeta analysis, collaborators shipped samples in one of three forms: frozen whole blood, isolated PBMCs, or DNA extracted from either of those sample types. The sequence derives from a man in his forties or fifties with active COVID-19. The sample taken for sequencing was peripheral blood. The chain is encoded by TRBV12-3 or TRBV12-4 joined to TRBJ2-7; the D gene cannot be named for sure. This receptor has the CDR3 CASSLLIFYEQYF. DNA sequence: TGTGCCAGCAGTCTTCTTATTTTCTACGAGCAGTACTTC.